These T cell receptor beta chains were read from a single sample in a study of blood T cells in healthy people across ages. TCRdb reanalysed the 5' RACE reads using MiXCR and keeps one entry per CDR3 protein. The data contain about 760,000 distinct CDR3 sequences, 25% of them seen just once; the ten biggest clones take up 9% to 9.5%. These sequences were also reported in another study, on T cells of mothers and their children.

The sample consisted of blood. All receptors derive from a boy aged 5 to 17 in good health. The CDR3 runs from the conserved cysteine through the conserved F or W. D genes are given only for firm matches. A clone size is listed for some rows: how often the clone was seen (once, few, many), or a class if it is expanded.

CDR3aa: CASMFGDSSYEQYF
CDR3nt: TGTGCCAGCATGTTCGGCGATAGCTCCTACGAGCAGTACTTC
j_gene: TRBJ2-7
d_gene: .
v_gene: TRBV28
abundance: .

CDR3aa: CASSLAGLTYEQYF
CDR3nt: TGCGCCAGCAGCTTGGCCGGACTTACCTACGAGCAGTACTTC
j_gene: TRBJ2-7
d_gene: .
v_gene: TRBV5-1
abundance: .

CDR3aa: CATSRIVLASEETQYF
CDR3nt: TGTGCCACCAGCAGAATCGTCCTAGCGAGCGAGGAGACCCAGTACTTC
j_gene: TRBJ2-5
d_gene: .
v_gene: TRBV15
abundance: .

CDR3aa: CASSSSPTETQYF
CDR3nt: TGTGCCAGCAGCTCCTCCCCTACAGAGACCCAGTACTTC
j_gene: TRBJ2-5
d_gene: .
v_gene: TRBV7-9
abundance: .

CDR3aa: CASSQAAGDAVYNQPQHF
CDR3nt: TGTGCCAGCAGCCAAGCGGCAGGGGACGCGGTATACAATCAGCCCCAGCATTTT
j_gene: TRBJ1-5
d_gene: .
v_gene: TRBV3-1
abundance: few

CDR3aa: CASSVDPLPTNEQFF
CDR3nt: TGTGCCAGCAGCGTAGACCCCTTGCCCACCAATGAGCAGTTCTTC
j_gene: TRBJ2-1
d_gene: .
v_gene: TRBV9
abundance: few

CDR3aa: CASSKTSGEYNEQFF
CDR3nt: TGTGCCAGCAGCAAAACTAGCGGGGAGTACAATGAGCAGTTCTTC
j_gene: TRBJ2-1
d_gene: TRBD2
v_gene: TRBV7-8
abundance: few

CDR3aa: CASSSTPSKNIQYF
CDR3nt: TGTGCCAGCAGTTCAACCCCGTCCAAAAACATTCAGTACTTC
j_gene: TRBJ2-4
d_gene: .
v_gene: TRBV28
abundance: few

CDR3aa: CATSAPGTSPRDTQYF
CDR3nt: TGTGCCACCAGCGCCCCCGGGACATCGCCCCGGGATACGCAGTATTTT
j_gene: TRBJ2-3
d_gene: .
v_gene: TRBV24-1
abundance: few

CDR3aa: CASSQAVGGPYEQYF
CDR3nt: TGCGCCAGCAGCCAAGCGGTGGGAGGGCCCTACGAGCAGTACTTC
j_gene: TRBJ2-7
d_gene: TRBD2
v_gene: TRBV4-1
abundance: .

CDR3aa: CSALAGGLGDTQYF
CDR3nt: TGCAGTGCGCTAGCGGGGGGGCTTGGAGATACGCAGTATTTT
j_gene: TRBJ2-3
d_gene: TRBD2
v_gene: TRBV20-1
abundance: .

CDR3aa: CASSAWDYGYTF
CDR3nt: TGTGCCAGCAGCGCTTGGGACTATGGCTACACCTTC
j_gene: TRBJ1-2
d_gene: .
v_gene: TRBV9
abundance: .

CDR3aa: CASSLTRLRDSHNEKLFF
CDR3nt: TGTGCCAGCAGCTTGACCCGTTTACGGGACAGCCATAATGAAAAACTGTTTTTT
j_gene: TRBJ1-4
d_gene: TRBD1
v_gene: TRBV12-3/TRBV12-4
abundance: few

CDR3aa: CASSSRSGGAKNIQYF
CDR3nt: TGCGCCAGCAGCTCGAGATCGGGGGGAGCCAAAAACATTCAGTACTTC
j_gene: TRBJ2-4
d_gene: TRBD2
v_gene: TRBV5-1
abundance: once

CDR3aa: CASRGNGAGGISTDTQYF
CDR3nt: TGTGCCAGCAGAGGTAACGGCGCGGGAGGGATTAGCACAGATACGCAGTATTTT
j_gene: TRBJ2-3
d_gene: TRBD2
v_gene: TRBV12-3/TRBV12-4
abundance: few

CDR3aa: CASSPAGNTDTQYF
CDR3nt: TGTGCCAGCTCACCGGCGGGAAACACAGATACGCAGTATTTT
j_gene: TRBJ2-3
d_gene: .
v_gene: TRBV18
abundance: .

CDR3aa: CASSLTGGLVGEQFF
CDR3nt: TGTGCCAGCAGCTTAACGGGAGGACTAGTTGGTGAGCAGTTCTTC
j_gene: TRBJ2-1
d_gene: TRBD2
v_gene: TRBV7-3
abundance: .

CDR3aa: CASSLAEITDTQYF
CDR3nt: TGTGCCAGCAGCTTAGCGGAGATCACAGATACGCAGTATTTT
j_gene: TRBJ2-3
d_gene: .
v_gene: TRBV7-9
abundance: .

CDR3aa: CASATSPFSQETQYF
CDR3nt: TGTGCCTCCGCGACTAGCCCCTTTTCCCAAGAGACCCAGTACTTC
j_gene: TRBJ2-5
d_gene: TRBD2
v_gene: TRBV10-3
abundance: many

CDR3aa: CASSEASVWGDQETQYF
CDR3nt: TGTGCCAGCAGTGAAGCCTCAGTGTGGGGAGACCAAGAGACCCAGTACTTC
j_gene: TRBJ2-5
d_gene: .
v_gene: TRBV2
abundance: .